Presented here are 20 T cell receptor beta chains from one specimen sequenced in a study of liver allograft versus peripheral blood T cells. Study-level background: Hepatic allograft T cell receptor repertoires were evaluated relative to those present in recipients' peripheral blood.

TCRdb redid the calling of the reads with MiXCR, one entry per CDR3 protein. The sample carries about 13,000 distinct CDR3 sequences, about 18% recorded once. Every receptor here comes from a human patient who had a liver transplant. Part of the T cells may come from the graft donor.

This clonotype appeared many times. V gene TRBV15 combines with J gene TRBJ2-2; TRBD1 matches at 11 bases. The trim removed 1 base at V and 6 bases at J, leaving 16 bases unmatched. The CDR3 is 20 amino acids. Germline CDR1 reads LNHNV; CDR2 reads YYDKDF (reference sequence). CDR3 protein: CATSRGPGQGGAGIAGELFF. CDR3 in DNA: TGTGCCACCAGCAGAGGGCCGGGACAGGGGGGAGCGGGGATCGCCGGGGAGCTGTTTTTT.

This clonotype showed up just a few times. CDR3 nucleotide sequence: TGTGCCAGCAGCTTGTACCTGGGGGCAGCGGCCAAAAACATTCAGTACTTC. As protein: CASSLYLGAAAKNIQYF. V gene TRBV5-6 combines with J gene TRBJ2-4; the D gene is possibly TRBD1 (6 bases). Germline-derived CDR1 and CDR2 are SGHDT and YYEEEE. The CDR3 is made up of 17 amino acids. V shed 1 base and J shed 1 base, with 15 bases lying between them.

In its sample, this clonotype is medium-sized. The chain joins TRBV19 to TRBJ1-5; D not certain. Trimming pared 3 bases from V and 4 bases from J, leaving 4 bases between. The CDR3 spans 12 residues. Looked up from germline, CDR1 is LNHDA and CDR2 is SQIVND (reference sequence). The CDR3 region has the DNA TGTGCCAGTAGTATTGGGAATCAGCCCCAGCATTTT. Amino acid sequence: CASSIGNQPQHF.

This clonotype is medium-sized in the sample. V usage is TRBV6-6 and J usage is TRBJ2-1; TRBD1 matches at 12 bases. Trimming took 2 bases from V and 6 from J; bases not matched to a gene: 5. Germline-derived CDR1 and CDR2 are MNHNY and SVGAGI (reference sequence). The CDR3 covers 16 residues. CDR3 DNA sequence: TGTGCCAGCAGTTACGGACGGGACAGGGGGCTCAATGAGCAGTTCTTC. Its translation: CASSYGRDRGLNEQFF.

This clonotype was detected a few times. CDR3 nucleotides: TGTGCCAGCAGCTTGGATCCAGGGGGACAACAGCCCCAGCATTTT. It codes for CASSLDPGGQQPQHF. V usage is TRBV5-4 and J usage is TRBJ1-5; 7 bases are a match to TRBD1. Looked up from germline, CDR1 is SGHNT and CDR2 is YYREEE (reference sequence). This CDR3 is built from 15 residues. The V segment lost 0 bases and the J segment 7 bases; nucleotides outside the gene matches: 7.

By its share, this clonotype is medium-sized. The chain is built from TRBV6-6 and TRBJ1-4, with unresolved D. Germline V gene data show CDR1 as MNHNY and CDR2 as SVGAGI (reference sequence). V lost 0 bases and J 7 bases, leaving 6 bases between the germline ends. This CDR3 contains 13 residues. CDR3 sequence: CASSYSGGEKLFF. The DNA of the CDR3 is TGTGCCAGCAGTTACTCAGGCGGTGAAAAACTGTTTTTT.

This clonotype was seen at least ten times. The chain carries TRBV29-1 and TRBJ2-3; perhaps TRBD2 as D (6 bases). This CDR3 spans 14 amino acids. Germline V gives CDR1 SQVTM, CDR2 ANQGSEA. V lost 7 bases, J lost 0 bases, and 14 bases lay in between. The CDR3 loop is CSGGLGGSTDTQYF. For the CDR3, the DNA is TGCAGCGGAGGCCTCGGAGGGAGCACAGATACGCAGTATTTT.

The chain has TRBV6-1 and TRBJ1-1, with 8 bases identical to TRBD1. CDR3 length: 14 residues. Trimming removed 5 bases from V and 5 bases from J; junction bases left unmatched: 7. Germline V gene data show CDR1 as MNHNS and CDR2 as SASEGT. The CDR3 reads CASSPGGAGTEAFF. The CDR3 DNA follows: TGTGCCAGCAGTCCAGGGGGCGCGGGGACTGAAGCTTTCTTT.

This clonotype was counted only a few times. The genes are TRBV20-1 and TRBJ1-5; D is perhaps TRBD1 (5 bases). CDR3 length: 13 residues. V shed 3 bases and J shed 3 bases, with 9 bases lying between them. CDR1 is DFQATT, CDR2 SNEGSKA, per germline (reference sequence). Written as DNA, the CDR3 is TGCAGTGCTAGCTTGGGGGTCAATCAGCCCCAGCATTTT. Encoded protein: CSASLGVNQPQHF.

The genes are TRBV7-2 and TRBJ2-1; 14 nucleotides match TRBD2. With 7 bases clipped from V and 8 bases from J, the junction kept 7 bases outside the gene matches. The germline CDR1 and CDR2 sequences are SGHTA and FQGNSA. This CDR3 has 15 amino acids. The CDR3 loop is CASIPGTSGSYEQFF. CDR3 nucleotide sequence: TGTGCCAGCATCCCGGGGACTAGCGGGAGTTATGAGCAGTTCTTC. Full variable domain (outside the CDR3, taken from reference TRBV7-2 and TRBJ2-1): GAGVSQSPSNKVTEKGKDVELRCDPISGHTALYWYRQSLGQGLEFLIYFQGNSAPDKSGLPSDRFSAERTGGSVSTLTIQRTQQEDSAVYLCASIPGTSGSYEQFFGPGTRLTVL.

This clonotype is termed medium-sized. The chain couples TRBV24-1 to TRBJ2-1; D call uncertain. The CDR3 loop spans 12 amino acids. Between the trimmed V and J ends, which lost 4 bases and 8 bases, there was a span of 8 bases. In germline, CDR1 is KGHDR, CDR2 SFDVKD. CDR3 protein: CATSERTHEQFF. The CDR3 DNA follows: TGTGCCACCAGTGAGCGGACCCATGAGCAGTTCTTC.

The chain carries TRBV28 and TRBJ2-7; D is unresolved. V dropped 5 bases and J dropped 5 bases, with 4 bases sitting between them. The length of the CDR3 is 10 residues. The germline gives CDR1 MDHEN, CDR2 SYDVKM. CDR3 nucleotide sequence: TGTGCCAGCAGTATCCACGAGCAGTACTTC. It encodes CASSIHEQYF. Using reference TRBV28 and TRBJ2-7 for the parts outside the CDR3, the full variable domain is DVKVTQSSRYLVKRTGEKVFLECVQDMDHENMFWYRQDPGLGLRLIYFSYDVKMKEKGDIPEGYSVSREKKERFSLILESASTNQTSMYLCASSIHEQYFGPGTRLTVT.

By share of the sample, this clonotype is medium-sized. CDR3 bases: TGTGCCAGCAGTTTATCTAGCGGGGCCACAGATACGCAGTATTTT. Its translation is CASSLSSGATDTQYF. The chain links TRBV27 to TRBJ2-3; TRBD2 agrees at 8 bases. The ends lost 0 bases at V and 2 bases at J; junction bases unmatched: 1. The CDR3 is 15 residues long. Germline V gives CDR1 MNHEY, CDR2 SMNVEV (reference sequence).

This clonotype was seen only a few times. The chain combines TRBV7-2 with TRBJ2-3, with 9 bases that match TRBD2. CDR3 length: 15 residues. Trimming cost V 6 bases and J 3 bases; bases outside gene matches: 7. The germline gives CDR1 SGHTA, CDR2 FQGNSA. CDR3: CASSAQRGVTDTQYF. CDR3 in DNA: TGTGCCAGCAGTGCCCAGCGGGGGGTTACAGATACGCAGTATTTT. The full variable domain, rest sourced from reference TRBV7-2 and TRBJ2-3, is GAGVSQSPSNKVTEKGKDVELRCDPISGHTALYWYRQSLGQGLEFLIYFQGNSAPDKSGLPSDRFSAERTGGSVSTLTIQRTQQEDSAVYLCASSAQRGVTDTQYFGPGTRLTVL.

By proportion, this clonotype is medium-sized. This chain joins TRBV29-1 and TRBJ1-3; weak D call: TRBD1 (6 bases). Germline V gene sequence: CDR1 SQVTM, CDR2 ANQGSEA. V lost 6 bases, J lost 0 bases, and 9 bases lay in between. The CDR3 has 13 residues. The CDR3 coding sequence is TGCAGCGTGCAGGGGAGCTCTGGAAACACCATATATTTT. This gives the protein CSVQGSSGNTIYF.

This clonotype was seen only a few times. This chain uses TRBV9 with TRBJ1-4, with TRBD1 as a possible D gene (5 bases). V gave up 0 bases and J gave up 7 bases, with 13 bases separating them. The CDR3 is made up of 15 amino acids. In germline, CDR1 is SGDLS, CDR2 YYNGEE. The CDR3 spells CASSVEDTGREKLFF. The CDR3 DNA is TGTGCCAGCAGCGTAGAGGATACAGGCCGTGAAAAACTGTTTTTT.

A few counts support this clonotype. This sequence joins TRBV29-1 and TRBJ2-5; weak D call: TRBD2 (5 bases). The CDR3 has 10 residues. Trimming left V 6 bases short and J 9 bases short, with 11 bases between. Germline V gene data show CDR1 as SQVTM and CDR2 as ANQGSEA. Here the CDR3 reads CSVDKEAQYF. CDR3 DNA sequence: TGCAGCGTCGATAAGGAGGCCCAGTACTTC.

This clonotype occurred many times. The genes are TRBV5-4 and TRBJ1-6; 7 nucleotides agree with TRBD1. The CDR3 runs 15 residues. Germline-derived CDR1 and CDR2 are SGHNT and YYREEE (reference sequence). Losses at the gene ends were 3 bases for V and 3 bases for J; bases not matched to a gene: 3. This CDR3 is CASSYGTDYNSPLHF. For the CDR3, the DNA is TGTGCCAGCAGCTACGGGACAGACTATAATTCACCCCTCCACTTT.

This clonotype is termed medium-sized (0.01 to 0.1%). The chain has TRBV6-6 and TRBJ1-2; the D gene is possibly TRBD1 (5 bases). V was clipped by 2 bases and J by 2 bases, with 12 bases between them. The CDR3 loop spans 15 amino acids. CDR1 and CDR2 (germline): MNHNY, SVGAGI (reference sequence). The CDR3 loop is CASSYQGRANYGYTF. The CDR3 nucleotides read TGTGCCAGCAGTTACCAGGGCAGGGCGAACTATGGCTACACCTTC.

Only a few counts were recorded for this clonotype. V gene TRBV28 combines with J gene TRBJ1-1; D ambiguous. Trimming left V 6 bases short and J 10 bases short, with 15 bases between. In germline, CDR1 is MDHEN, CDR2 SYDVKM. The CDR3 is 12 amino acids. CDR3 amino acids: CASSPSRRGAFF. CDR3 sequence (DNA): TGTGCCAGCAGCCCGAGCCGCCGAGGAGCTTTCTTT. The variable domain in full, with the rest retrieved from reference TRBV28 and TRBJ1-1, is DVKVTQSSRYLVKRTGEKVFLECVQDMDHENMFWYRQDPGLGLRLIYFSYDVKMKEKGDIPEGYSVSREKKERFSLILESASTNQTSMYLCASSPSRRGAFFGQGTRLTVV.